This T cell receptor beta chain emerged from a study of CD8+ T cells in alopecia areata. Study at large: For the treated group, dosing was oral tofacitinib at 5 to 10 mg twice daily.

Treatment meaning: oral pan-JAK inhibitor, 5-10 mg twice daily. It was from alopecia areata patients that lesional scalp punch biopsies and peripheral blood were collected. A note on this clone: Its antigen remains unknown.

Germline-derived CDR1 and CDR2 are SNHLY and FYNNEI. Trimming removed 6 bases from V and 2 bases from J, with 10 bases in between. This CDR3 is built from 13 residues. Points from the study as a whole: Among the 100 top clones, expanded CD8+ clones, like scalp clonality, were significantly decreased by tofacitinib. More clonal than normal scalp was lesional scalp, particularly alopecia totalis/universalis.

Reverse transcribed after extraction, RNA yielded cDNA as the sequencing template. The method was immunoSEQ multiplex PCR; TCRdb's version includes in-frame clones alone and lacks a portion of them. The sample records under 250,000 clones, just over 65% being singletons. This TCR was recovered from a human donor with alopecia areata. The V call is TRBV2, the J call TRBJ2-5; the D gene is possibly TRBD2 (6 bases). Sequencing used CD4+ T cells sorted from blood, obtained around week 42, from a patient treated with tofacitinib. Here the CDR3 reads CASSAGLQETQYF. CDR3 nucleotide sequence: TGTGCCAGCAGCGCGGGGCTACAAGAGACCCAGTACTTC.